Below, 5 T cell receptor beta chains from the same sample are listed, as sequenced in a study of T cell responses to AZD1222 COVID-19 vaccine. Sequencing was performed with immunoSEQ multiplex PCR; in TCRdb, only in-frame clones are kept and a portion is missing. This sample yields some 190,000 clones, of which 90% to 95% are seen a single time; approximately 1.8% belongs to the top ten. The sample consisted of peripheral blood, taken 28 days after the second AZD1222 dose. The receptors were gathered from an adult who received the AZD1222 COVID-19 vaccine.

The DNA for the CDR3 is TGTGCCAGTAGCCGCTACAATGAGCAGTTCTTC. Its translation: CASSRYNEQFF. The chain links TRBV19 to TRBJ2-1; unclear D gene. From germline, CDR1 is LNHDA and CDR2 SQIVND (reference sequence). Trimming cost V 6 bases and J 3 bases, with 3 bases left between them. CDR3 length equals 11 residues.

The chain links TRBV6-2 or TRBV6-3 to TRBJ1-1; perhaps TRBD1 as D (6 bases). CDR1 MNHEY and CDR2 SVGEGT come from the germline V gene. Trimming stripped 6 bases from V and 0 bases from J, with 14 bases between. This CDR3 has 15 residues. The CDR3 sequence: CASSQGWALNTEAFF. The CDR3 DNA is TGTGCCAGCAGCCAGGGGTGGGCCCTGAACACTGAAGCTTTCTTT.

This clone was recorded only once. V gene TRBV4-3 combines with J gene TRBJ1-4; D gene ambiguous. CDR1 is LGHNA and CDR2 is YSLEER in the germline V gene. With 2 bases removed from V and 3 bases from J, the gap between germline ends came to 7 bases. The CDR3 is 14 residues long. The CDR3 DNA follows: TGCGCCAGCAGCCAAAGGGTTGCTAATGAAAAACTGTTTTTT. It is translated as CASSQRVANEKLFF.

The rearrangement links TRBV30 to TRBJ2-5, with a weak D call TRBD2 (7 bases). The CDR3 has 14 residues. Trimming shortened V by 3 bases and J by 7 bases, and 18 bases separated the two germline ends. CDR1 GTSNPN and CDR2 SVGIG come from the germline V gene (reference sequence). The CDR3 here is CAWRTGGHIGTQYF. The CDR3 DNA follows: TGTGCCTGGAGAACGGGGGGACATATCGGGACCCAGTACTTC.

The CDR3 reads CASSATGSYEQYF. In nucleotides, the CDR3 is TGTGCCAGCAGCGCCACTGGTAGTTACGAGCAGTACTTC. The rearrangement uses TRBV9 and TRBJ2-7; D is unresolved. This CDR3 contains 13 residues. V lost 3 bases to trimming and J lost 4 bases, with 11 bases between them. Germline lookup yields CDR1 SGDLS and CDR2 YYNGEE.